What follows describes a single TCR beta chain. The antigen remains undetermined. The V gene's germline CDR1 is SGHNT and CDR2 YYREEE (reference sequence). This CDR3 is built from 16 residues. V was clipped by 5 bases and J by 0 bases, with 16 bases between them. The assay was immunoSEQ multiplex PCR, and TCRdb's table has in-frame clones only and misses some. Counted here are a few million clones, approximately 94% occurring once; the ten biggest clones make up 0.1% to 0.15%. The data stem from a study of shared clonotypes between healthy human individuals. Study-level points and caveats: Large sequencing depth failed to make sorted-subset sequencing complete, rarefaction showed. Only a few donors were included, so the genetic and exposure-history diversity represented was limited.

Source material: naive CD4+ T cells sorted from blood. Subset here: CD45RA+ positively selected. The V and J genes are TRBV5-4 and TRBJ2-3, with D possibly matching TRBD2 (5 bases). This TCR was recovered from a man aged 18 to 30 in good health. Here the CDR3 reads CASSYGAVPSTDTQYF. DNA of the CDR3: TGTGCCAGCAGTTATGGAGCGGTCCCTAGCACAGATACGCAGTATTTT.